This T cell receptor (beta chain) was recorded in a study of blood T cell repertoires in COVID-19. For the study at large: Sample material is recorded as cDNA or gDNA derived from T cells, B-cell-depleted T cells, or PBMCs.

This CDR3 has 13 amino acids. Trimming removed 2 bases at V and 3 bases at J, with 9 bases between. Looked up from germline, CDR1 is SGHRS and CDR2 is YFSETQ. Participant ages covered roughly 18 to 89 years across about two dozen US areas. This clone occurred a few times. Per the original methods: Estimates of nucleated cell counts were drawn from the amplification of reference gene primers. This table comes from immunoSEQ multiplex PCR, and its TCRdb copy is limited to in-frame clones, with some not included. For V, J and clone size, that table is used; D and trimming come from the DNA. The data show roughly 220,000 clones, around 85% seen once.

The chain uses TRBV5-1 and TRBJ2-7; no clear D. This receptor was identified in a woman between 40 and 55 years old with acute COVID-19. The material sequenced was PBMCs or T cells enriched from blood (not recorded which). The CDR3, as DNA: TGCGCCAGCAGCTTTTCTACCAACTACGAGCAGTACTTC. This gives the protein CASSFSTNYEQYF.